This T cell receptor beta chain came from a study of blood T cell repertoires in COVID-19. Study at large: The samples span acute and convalescent COVID-19 from the United States, Italy and Spain. Sample material is recorded as cDNA or gDNA derived from T cells, B-cell-depleted T cells, or PBMCs.

In the original analysis: Reference gene primer amplification gave nucleated cell count estimates. Measured with immunoSEQ multiplex PCR; TCRdb has only the in-frame clones, and not every one. V and J calls and clone size are given by that table; D and trimming were obtained from the DNA. The data contain just under 300,000 clones, around 84% of them seen just once; the ten biggest clones take up 1% to 1.5%. V dropped 7 bases and J dropped 5 bases, with 15 bases sitting between them. Germline values: CDR1 LNHDA, CDR2 SQIVND (reference sequence). The CDR3 runs to 14 residues. This chain links TRBV19 with TRBJ1-5; D is perhaps TRBD1 (5 bases). Sequenced input: peripheral blood. The TCR sequence derives from a man aged 65-85 years with acute or convalescent COVID-19. CDR3 region: CASIQTRQHQPQHF. DNA for the CDR3: TGTGCCAGTATCCAAACCCGACAGCATCAGCCCCAGCATTTT.